Each of the 30 T cell receptor beta chains below was sequenced from the same sample in a study of shared clonotypes between healthy human individuals. Method: immunoSEQ multiplex PCR; TCRdb's copy keeps in-frame clones and lacks some. The sample has 2 million to 2.5 million clones, 95% seen once. Input material: naive CD4+ T cells sorted from blood. The subset: CD45RA+ positively selected. These receptors all come from a man in his late teens or twenties in good health.

A word on this clone: Additional DNA sequences in this sample encode the identical CDR3. V usage is TRBV7-9 and J usage is TRBJ2-2; D gene uncertain. The V and J ends lost 5 bases and 4 bases respectively, with 5 bases between them. This CDR3 is built from 12 residues. Germline assignment: CDR1 SEHNR and CDR2 FQNEAQ (reference sequence). The CDR3 DNA reads as TGTGCCAGCAGCCTGACCACCGGGGAGCTGTTTTTT. This sequence encodes CASSLTTGELFF.

The chain employs TRBV5-8 and TRBJ2-6, with D unclear. In germline, CDR1 is SGHTS, CDR2 YDEGEE. Trimming removed 1 base at V and 0 bases at J, with 17 bases between. The CDR3 is made up of 19 amino acids. The CDR3 bases are TGTGCCAGCAGCTTGTCCGATTATACGTACCGCTCTGGGGCCAACGTCCTGACTTTC. Translated, it gives CASSLSDYTYRSGANVLTF.

The chain links TRBV29-1 to TRBJ1-1, with D possibly matching TRBD1 (6 bases). The V gene lost 2 bases and the J gene lost 0 bases, with 16 bases spanning the gap. There are 16 residues in the CDR3. Germline V gene sequence: CDR1 SQVTM, CDR2 ANQGSEA. CDR3 sequence reads: CSVERGMRGLNTEAFF. CDR3 bases: TGCAGCGTTGAAAGGGGGATGCGGGGCTTGAACACTGAAGCTTTCTTT. Variable domain in full (rest from reference TRBV29-1 and TRBJ1-1): SAVISQKPSRDICQRGTSLTIQCQVDSQVTMMFWYRQQPGQSLTLIATANQGSEATYESGFVIDKFPISRPNLTFSTLTVSNMSPEDSSIYLCSVERGMRGLNTEAFFGQGTRLTVV.

The rearrangement uses TRBV27 and TRBJ1-5, with D maybe TRBD1 (5 bases). In germline, CDR1 is MNHEY, CDR2 SMNVEV (reference sequence). The V gene lost 5 bases and the J gene lost 4 bases, with 15 bases spanning the gap. The CDR3 runs to 15 residues. Here the CDR3 DNA reads TGTGCCAGCAGTCAGGGACTCGCTAAAAATCAGCCCCAGCATTTT. Translation: CASSQGLAKNQPQHF.

Of note for this clone: Other DNA sequences within the sample encode an identical CDR3. The chain couples TRBV11-2 to TRBJ2-5; D ambiguous. Trimming left V 0 bases short and J 6 bases short, with 2 bases between. This CDR3 has 11 residues. Germline V gene data show CDR1 as SGHAT and CDR2 as FQNNGV. CDR3: CASSLDQTQYF. As DNA, the CDR3 is TGTGCCAGCAGCTTAGATCAGACCCAGTACTTC.

The chain links TRBV7-2 to TRBJ2-7; D might be TRBD1 (5 bases). Trimming took off 5 bases at V and 3 bases at J, with 8 bases between the two ends. This CDR3 is 12 amino acids long. Germline CDR1 SGHTA, CDR2 FQGNSA. The CDR3 is CASSKGHYEQYF. The CDR3 DNA reads as TGTGCCAGCAGCAAGGGGCACTACGAGCAGTACTTC.

The chain is built from TRBV5-5 and TRBJ1-1, with no clear D. This CDR3 has 16 residues. The germline V gene encodes CDR1 SGHKS and CDR2 YYEKEE (reference sequence). Trimming took 2 bases from V and 1 from J, leaving 15 bases between them. The CDR3 sequence: CASSFTGGPANTEAFF. In DNA form, the CDR3 reads TGTGCCAGCAGCTTTACCGGTGGACCGGCGAACACTGAAGCTTTCTTT.

The gene calls are TRBV10-3 and TRBJ2-7; 8 bases fit TRBD2. The CDR3 consists of 14 residues. Trimming at V came to 6 bases and at J to 2 bases, leaving 6 bases not matched to a gene. CDR1 and CDR2 from the germline V gene are ENHRY and SYGVKD. The DNA for the CDR3 is TGTGCCATCAGAATTAGCGGGGATCCCTACGAGCAGTACTTC. Residues: CAIRISGDPYEQYF.

The chain uses TRBV2 and TRBJ1-1; D gene uncertain. This CDR3 spans 11 amino acids. CDR1 SNHLY and CDR2 FYNNEI come from the germline V gene. Trimming pared 6 bases from V and 14 bases from J, leaving 16 bases between. The CDR3, as DNA: TGTGCCAGCAGCGGAGATAATACCGAGTTCTTT. Its protein is CASSGDNTEFF.

The chain carries TRBV28 and TRBJ1-4, with D perhaps matching TRBD1 (6 bases). Germline V CDR1 and CDR2: MDHEN, SYDVKM. The CDR3 totals 16 residues. V was clipped by 6 bases and J by 0 bases, with 14 bases between them. CDR3 in amino acids: CASRLSRGATNEKLFF. In DNA, the CDR3 is TGTGCCAGCAGACTCAGCAGGGGAGCAACTAATGAAAAACTGTTTTTT. Based on the CDR3 plus reference TRBV28 and TRBJ1-4, the full variable domain is DVKVTQSSRYLVKRTGEKVFLECVQDMDHENMFWYRQDPGLGLRLIYFSYDVKMKEKGDIPEGYSVSREKKERFSLILESASTNQTSMYLCASRLSRGATNEKLFFGSGTQLSVL.

The genes are TRBV5-1 and TRBJ1-6; no firm D call. The V gene's germline CDR1 is SGHRS and CDR2 YFSETQ. Trimming stripped 3 bases from V and 5 bases from J, with 9 bases between. This CDR3 region has 14 residues. DNA of the CDR3: TGCGCCAGCAGCTCAGGATCAGATAATTCACCCCTCCACTTT. As protein: CASSSGSDNSPLHF. Filled out from reference TRBV5-1 and TRBJ1-6, the complete variable domain reads KAGVTQTPRYLIKTRGQQVTLSCSPISGHRSVSWYQQTPGQGLQFLFEYFSETQRNKGNFPGRFSGRQFSNSRSEMNVSTLELGDSALYLCASSSGSDNSPLHFGNGTRLTVT.

This sequence joins TRBV28 and TRBJ1-5; D is uncertain. The CDR3 loop spans 14 amino acids. The germline V gene has CDR1 MDHEN and CDR2 SYDVKM. Trimming removed 2 bases from V and 3 bases from J, with 8 bases in between. CDR3 nucleotide sequence: TGTGCCAGCAGTTTAGTGGGGTTCAATCAGCCCCAGCATTTT. Translating gives CASSLVGFNQPQHF.

This sequence joins TRBV27 and TRBJ2-6, with D hard to call. Germline V gene sequence: CDR1 MNHEY, CDR2 SMNVEV (reference sequence). The CDR3 length is 15 residues. The ends were cut back, 3 bases at V and 1 base at J, with 7 bases in the middle. For the CDR3, the DNA is TGTGCCAGCAGTTTTGGTGGATCTGGGGCCAACGTCCTGACTTTC. It is translated as CASSFGGSGANVLTF.

The rearrangement uses TRBV6-1 and TRBJ1-5, with a weak D call TRBD1 (6 bases). This CDR3 contains 14 residues. Trimming left V 4 bases short and J 6 bases short, with 13 bases between. Germline V CDR1 and CDR2: MNHNS, SASEGT. CDR3 amino acids: CASSVAPRGQPQHF. The DNA for the CDR3 is TGTGCCAGCAGTGTCGCCCCCAGGGGTCAGCCCCAGCATTTT.

V gene TRBV7-3 combines with J gene TRBJ1-1; D possibly corresponds to TRBD1 (6 bases). V lost 3 bases to trimming and J lost 4 bases, with 12 bases between them. CDR3 length: 14 amino acids. The germline V gene encodes CDR1 SGHTA and CDR2 FQGTGA. The CDR3 region has the DNA TGTGCCAGCAGCTTGTCAAGGGGGGGCACTGAAGCTTTCTTT. Translation: CASSLSRGGTEAFF.

For this clone: The junction does not match germline at one end; this may be a read error. The rearrangement joins TRBV7-7 to TRBJ2-3, with D perhaps TRBD1 (6 bases). This CDR3 comprises 13 residues. CDR1 SSHAT and CDR2 FNYEAQ come from the germline V gene (reference sequence). CDR3: CASSLEGADTQYF. The CDR3 DNA reads as TGTGCTAGCAGCTTAGAGGGGGCAGATACGCAGTATTTT.

The V and J genes are TRBV10-3 and TRBJ2-7; D ambiguous. The ends were cut back, 6 bases at V and 0 bases at J, with 18 bases in the middle. In germline, CDR1 is ENHRY, CDR2 SYGVKD. The CDR3 is 16 amino acids. CDR3 amino acids: CAISRNGAESSYEQYF. DNA for the CDR3: TGTGCCATCAGCCGGAACGGTGCGGAGAGCTCCTACGAGCAGTACTTC.

The V gene is TRBV13, the J gene TRBJ2-1, with D perhaps given as TRBD1 or TRBD2 (5 bases each). The CDR3 is 17 amino acids. Trimming stripped 0 bases from V and 0 bases from J, with 12 bases between. Germline lookup yields CDR1 PRHDT and CDR2 FYEKMQ (reference sequence). The CDR3 here is CASSLGKGPSSYNEQFF. DNA for the CDR3: TGTGCCAGCAGCTTAGGCAAGGGACCGAGCTCCTACAATGAGCAGTTCTTC.

This clone appeared a single time. The rearrangement uses TRBV30 and TRBJ2-1, with D perhaps matching TRBD1 or TRBD2 (5 bases each). Germline CDR1 GTSNPN, CDR2 SVGIG (reference sequence). V lost 7 bases and J 6 bases, leaving 22 bases between the germline ends. This CDR3 is 15 amino acids long. CDR3 loop: CASERWDGAPNEQFF. CDR3 DNA: TGTGCCTCCGAGAGGTGGGACGGAGCTCCCAATGAGCAGTTCTTC.

This chain joins TRBV7-2 and TRBJ2-7; a weak D match, TRBD2 (5 bases). From germline, CDR1 is SGHTA and CDR2 FQGNSA. The germline V and J ends were trimmed by 1 base and 4 bases, with 14 bases remaining between them. CDR3 length: 15 residues. The DNA for the CDR3 is TGTGCCAGCAGCTTAGATGCAGGAGGCCCTTACGAGCAGTACTTC. Translated, it gives CASSLDAGGPYEQYF.

The V call is TRBV2, the J call TRBJ2-2; 8 bases are shared with TRBD1. Germline values: CDR1 SNHLY, CDR2 FYNNEI. The CDR3 is made up of 14 amino acids. The junction had 5 bases not matched to a gene; V was cut back by 10 bases and J by 1 base. CDR3 DNA: TGTGCCAAAAGTGGACAGGGGAACACCGGGGAGCTGTTTTTT. Its protein is CAKSGQGNTGELFF.

The chain joins TRBV11-2 to TRBJ2-3; the match to TRBD2 covers 10 bases. V was pared by 5 bases and J by 4 bases, with 6 bases of the junction left unmatched. The CDR3 is made up of 15 amino acids. Germline V gene data show CDR1 as SGHAT and CDR2 as FQNNGV. For the CDR3, the DNA is TGTGCCAGCAGCCAAAGCGGGAGGGGCGCAGATACGCAGTATTTT. Protein: CASSQSGRGADTQYF.

The V gene is TRBV5-6, the J gene TRBJ2-7; D could derive from TRBD1 or TRBD2 (5 bases each). The CDR3 extends over 13 amino acids. Trimming cost V 7 bases and J 2 bases, with 13 bases left between them. From germline, CDR1 is SGHDT and CDR2 YYEEEE. The CDR3 bases are TGTGCCAGCGGGGGAGCCTACCCCTACGAGCAGTACTTC. Protein product: CASGGAYPYEQYF.

The gene calls are TRBV6-1 and TRBJ1-3, with D unresolved. This CDR3 region has 16 residues. Germline lookup yields CDR1 MNHNS and CDR2 SASEGT. V lost 0 bases and J 0 bases, leaving 9 bases between the germline ends. CDR3 amino acids: CASSEARMSSGNTIYF. The CDR3 DNA sequence: TGTGCCAGCAGTGAAGCCCGGATGAGCTCTGGAAACACCATATATTTT.

V is TRBV28 and J is TRBJ1-1, with D possibly being TRBD1 (6 bases). The V gene's germline CDR1 is MDHEN and CDR2 SYDVKM. V lost 6 bases and J lost 11, with 19 bases in between. This CDR3 region has 13 residues. The CDR3 DNA sequence: TGTGCCAGCAGCACTTTATTATCAGGGGACGCTTTCTTT. This encodes CASSTLLSGDAFF.

The CDR3 DNA is TGCGCCAGCAGTGAGGGAGCCCAGGGGACCTACGAGCAGTACTTC. It specifies CASSEGAQGTYEQYF. This chain uses TRBV10-1 with TRBJ2-7; TRBD1 is a possible D gene (6 bases). The CDR3 spans 15 residues. V shed 2 bases and J shed 2 bases, with 13 bases lying between them. Germline assignment: CDR1 WNHNN and CDR2 SYGVQD (reference sequence).

V gene TRBV6-4 combines with J gene TRBJ2-3; TRBD2 aligns across 11 bases. Trimming removed 5 bases from V and 0 bases from J; junction bases left unmatched: 4. Germline V gene sequence: CDR1 MRHNA, CDR2 SNTAGT. This CDR3 has 16 residues. The CDR3 here is CASSLAGGFSTDTQYF. The CDR3 DNA is TGTGCCAGCAGTCTAGCGGGAGGCTTCAGCACAGATACGCAGTATTTT.

The chain employs TRBV4-1 and TRBJ2-7; D is ambiguous. The CDR3 has 14 residues. Germline-derived CDR1 and CDR2 are MGHRA and YSYEKL. Trimming cost V 0 bases and J 2 bases, with 8 bases left between them. The CDR3 loop reads CASSQEIDPYEQYF. The CDR3 DNA reads TGCGCCAGCAGCCAAGAAATTGACCCCTACGAGCAGTACTTC.

The CDR3 nucleotides read TGTGCCAGCAGCGCCCCGTTCCCTAGCTCCTACGAGCAGTACTTC. This sequence encodes CASSAPFPSSYEQYF. The V gene is TRBV7-2, the J gene TRBJ2-7; D is uncertain. CDR1 SGHTA and CDR2 FQGNSA come from the germline V gene. The CDR3 has 15 residues. Trimming removed 5 bases at V and 0 bases at J, with 14 bases between.

The genes are TRBV5-4 and TRBJ2-7; no clear D. CDR1 and CDR2 (germline): SGHNT, YYREEE (reference sequence). The V gene lost 3 bases and the J gene lost 4 bases, with 14 bases spanning the gap. The CDR3 runs to 14 residues. For the CDR3, the DNA is TGTGCCAGCAGCTCCGGGCAGCATACTTACGAGCAGTACTTC. It yields the protein CASSSGQHTYEQYF.